This TCR beta chain was obtained from a study of T cell responses to AZD1222 COVID-19 vaccine. Study-wide results and limits: White British ancestry dominated among donors, who included more females, and clonal diversity was possibly underestimated.

Points on this clone: What it recognizes is unknown.

Generated by immunoSEQ multiplex PCR, the TCRdb table keeps only in-frame clones and is missing some. The table has 95,000 to 100,000 clones, over 75% seen once. The CDR3 spans 15 residues. V was pared by 5 bases and J by 4 bases, with 17 bases between. Germline lookup yields CDR1 MDHEN and CDR2 SYDVKM. The chain carries TRBV28 and TRBJ2-5, with TRBD1 as a possible D gene (8 bases). The sequences come from peripheral blood, collected on day 0 of AZD1222 vaccination. This receptor was taken from an adult in good health. CDR3 bases: TGTGCCAGCAGTCCGAACAGGGGGGGCCGAGAGACCCAGTACTTC. It translates to CASSPNRGGRETQYF.